These T cell receptor beta chains were read from a single sample in a study of T cell repertoires in cytomegalovirus infection. These receptors have no identified antigens. TCRdb passed the reads through MiXCR, listing each CDR3 protein once. The profile shows hundreds of thousands of distinct CDR3 sequences, about 27% of them singletons. Specimen: cultured PBMCs, collected from culture after CMV antigen stimulation. These TCRs come from a human donor in good health (CMV status not recorded). Some clones in this sample may be carry-over from other donors' samples. Each CDR3 is given with its conserved first and last residue. D genes are given only for firm matches. Expanded clones get a size class; other rows say once, few or many, or leave the size out.

d_gene,v_gene,abundance,j_gene,CDR3aa,CDR3nt
TRBD2,TRBV3-1,NA,TRBJ2-1,CASSQGTSGRYEQFF,TGTGCCAGCAGCCAAGGGACTAGCGGGAGGTATGAGCAGTTCTTC
NA,TRBV12-3/TRBV12-4,many,TRBJ1-1,CASSLYGGSPNTEAFF,TGTGCCAGCAGTTTATACGGGGGTTCTCCGAACACTGAAGCTTTCTTT
NA,TRBV15,many,TRBJ2-5,CATSRDRGLLGTQYF,TGTGCCACCAGCAGAGATAGGGGCCTCCTAGGGACCCAGTACTTC
TRBD1,TRBV6-6,few,TRBJ2-4,CASERIPQGHNIQYF,TGTGCCAGCGAACGTATCCCACAGGGGCACAACATTCAGTACTTC
NA,TRBV7-9,few,TRBJ1-2,CASSLEGHRNYGYTF,TGTGCCAGCAGCTTAGAAGGACACCGTAACTATGGCTACACCTTC
TRBD2,TRBV19,few,TRBJ2-7,CASSPGDSPSGGQYF,TGTGCCAGTAGTCCAGGAGATTCTCCCTCGGGGGGACAGTACTTC
NA,TRBV7-6,NA,TRBJ2-1,CASSTTFRQTTSYNEQFF,TGTGCCAGCAGCACAACCTTCCGACAGACTACCTCCTACAATGAGCAGTTCTTC
TRBD2,TRBV7-2,NA,TRBJ2-7,CASSVRLAGGAGGEQYF,TGTGCCAGCAGCGTCCGACTAGCGGGAGGCGCCGGGGGGGAGCAGTACTTC
NA,TRBV7-2,many,TRBJ2-3,CASSWWDTQYF,TGTGCCAGCAGCTGGTGGGATACGCAGTATTTT
NA,TRBV11-1,once,TRBJ2-2,CASSPYYTGELFF,TGTGCCAGCAGCCCTTATTACACCGGGGAGCTGTTTTTT
TRBD1,TRBV6-8,NA,TRBJ1-6,CASRDSRTGLGNSPLHF,TGTGCCAGCAGAGACTCCCGGACAGGGTTGGGTAATTCACCCCTCCACTTT
TRBD2,TRBV6-1,few,TRBJ2-1,CASRPLAGRRNEQFF,TGTGCCAGCAGACCTCTAGCGGGGCGCCGGAATGAGCAGTTCTTC
NA,TRBV7-2,NA,TRBJ2-2,CASSDHHPGELFF,TGTGCCAGCAGCGACCATCATCCCGGGGAGCTGTTTTTT
NA,TRBV19,NA,TRBJ1-5,CAAGDTAQPQHF,TGTGCAGCGGGTGATACCGCTCAGCCCCAGCATTTT
TRBD1,TRBV6-2/TRBV6-3,NA,TRBJ1-1,CASSRTGRTEAFF,TGTGCCAGCAGTCGGACAGGGAGGACTGAAGCTTTCTTT
NA,TRBV15,few,TRBJ1-5,CATGGRNQPQHF,TGTGCCACGGGGGGCCGCAATCAGCCCCAGCATTTT
NA,TRBV19,NA,TRBJ1-2,CASSGHRAQNYGYTF,TGTGCCAGTAGTGGCCACAGGGCACAGAACTATGGCTACACCTTC
TRBD2,TRBV7-8,few,TRBJ2-3,CASSPSRSGIGDTQYF,TGTGCCAGCAGCCCCTCTAGGAGCGGGATAGGGGATACGCAGTATTTT
TRBD2,TRBV7-2,NA,TRBJ2-1,CASSLELAGNEQFF,TGTGCCAGCAGCTTGGAACTAGCGGGCAATGAGCAGTTCTTC
NA,TRBV6-1,NA,TRBJ1-1,CASSPTRRPLEAFF,TGTGCCAGCAGTCCCACCAGGAGGCCCCTCGAAGCTTTCTTT
TRBD2,TRBV7-2,NA,TRBJ2-2,CASSQLPGGLTGELFF,TGTGCCAGCAGCCAGCTCCCGGGAGGGCTGACCGGGGAGCTGTTTTTT
NA,TRBV12-3/TRBV12-4,once,TRBJ2-5,CASTPGTPSRTQYF,TGTGCCAGCACCCCCGGGACTCCATCGCGGACCCAGTACTTC
TRBD2,TRBV2,once,TRBJ2-3,CASSPDEAGGGAQYF,TGTGCCAGCAGCCCCGACGAGGCGGGAGGAGGAGCGCAGTATTTT
TRBD1,TRBV14,few,TRBJ1-2,CASSQPGTGDGYTF,TGTGCCAGCAGCCAACCCGGGACAGGGGATGGCTACACCTTC
TRBD1,TRBV6-1,few,TRBJ1-6,CASRKTGTTSPLHF,TGTGCCAGCAGAAAGACAGGGACGACTTCACCCCTCCACTTT
NA,TRBV7-3,many,TRBJ2-5,CASSKPTMRMRRSQQETQYF,TGTGCCAGCAGCAAGCCAACTATGAGGATGAGAAGGAGTCAGCAAGAGACCCAGTACTTC
TRBD1,TRBV7-2,few,TRBJ2-5,CASSLVPLTGGGETQYF,TGTGCCAGCAGCTTAGTTCCCCTTACAGGGGGTGGGGAGACCCAGTACTTC
TRBD2,TRBV6-6,NA,TRBJ2-7,CASSGTSGAYEQYF,TGTGCCAGCAGTGGGACTAGCGGGGCATACGAGCAGTACTTC
TRBD2,TRBV19,NA,TRBJ2-2,CASSRRGLNTGELFF,TGTGCCAGTAGCCGGCGGGGGTTGAATACCGGGGAGCTGTTTTTT
NA,TRBV19,few,TRBJ2-7,CASSLTGQGPHSYEQYF,TGTGCCAGTAGTCTTACTGGGCAGGGCCCTCACTCCTACGAGCAGTACTTC
NA,TRBV18,many,TRBJ1-5,CASSPGSNQPQHF,TGTGCCAGCAGCCCCGGGAGCAATCAGCCCCAGCATTTT
NA,TRBV7-8,many,TRBJ1-4,CASSFDRGEKLFF,TGTGCCAGCAGCTTCGACCGGGGGGAAAAACTGTTTTTT
TRBD2,TRBV6-1,many,TRBJ2-3,CASSETSGGRDTQYF,TGTGCCAGCAGTGAGACTAGCGGAGGGCGAGATACGCAGTATTTT
TRBD1,TRBV3-1,NA,TRBJ1-4,CASSQELGRGEEKLFF,TGTGCCAGCAGCCAAGAGCTAGGCAGGGGGGAGGAAAAACTGTTTTTT
NA,TRBV27,once,TRBJ2-5,CASSLIGRLETQYF,TGTGCCAGCAGTTTAATCGGCAGGTTAGAGACCCAGTACTTC
NA,TRBV11-2,few,TRBJ2-2,CASTLTRGDTGELFF,TGTGCCAGCACCCTAACGCGGGGAGACACCGGGGAGCTGTTTTTT
TRBD2,TRBV27,NA,TRBJ2-4,CASSLSVAGGVNIQYF,TGTGCCAGCAGTTTATCAGTAGCGGGAGGGGTAAACATTCAGTACTTC